Listed here is a single TCR beta chain. Its antigen is currently unknown. In the same sample, other DNA sequences code for this CDR3. This record comes from a study of shared clonotypes between healthy human individuals. Study-wide points: Sharing across four donors was highest in naive CD4 (roughly 5%) and lowest in memory CD8 (0.4%).

The CDR3 sequence is 15 residues long. V dropped 4 bases and J dropped 3; count of bases not matched to a gene: 9. Germline V gene data show CDR1 as MNHEY and CDR2 as SMNVEV (reference sequence). Only in-frame clones appear in the TCRdb table, and some are missing; sequencing was by immunoSEQ multiplex PCR. The table has about 2.3 million clones, over 90% seen once. This TCR came from a man between 18 and 35 years old in good health. Some clones in this sample may be carry-over from other donors' samples. The gene calls are TRBV27 and TRBJ2-7; 7 bases align to TRBD1. The sample consisted of naive CD4+ T cells from PBMCs. The subset: CD45RA+ positively selected. The CDR3 spells CASSSTGTASYEQYF. For the CDR3, the DNA is TGTGCCAGCAGTTCCACCGGGACAGCGAGCTACGAGCAGTACTTC.